This T cell receptor (beta chain) was recorded in a study of patients and donors after allogeneic stem cell transplantation. Germline V gene sequence: CDR1 MDHEN, CDR2 SYDVKM. V was pared by 6 bases and J by 1 base, with 7 bases between. The CDR3 consists of 12 residues. TCRdb used MiXCR to reprocess the RT-PCR reads, holding one entry per CDR3 protein. The data contain hundreds of thousands of distinct CDR3 sequences, 16% of them singletons. Source material: blood, either unsorted or a sorted T cell fraction (not recorded which). The chain joins TRBV28 to TRBJ2-7; D is unclear. The TCR was taken from a human donor who was either an allogeneic HSCT recipient or a stem cell or donor lymphocyte infusion donor (not recorded which). It is not recorded whose cells these are; they may come from a transplant donor. CDR3 in DNA: TGTGCCAGCAGAGTCGGTTCCTACGAGCAGTACTTC. Encoded protein: CASRVGSYEQYF.